Presented here are 16 T cell receptor beta chains from one specimen sequenced in a study of patients and donors after allogeneic stem cell transplantation. MiXCR was run by TCRdb on the RT-PCR reads, yielding one entry per CDR3 protein. The sample consists of about 200,000 distinct CDR3 sequences, less than 45% of them appearing once. Sequenced: blood, either unsorted or a sorted T cell fraction (not recorded which). These receptors were taken from a human donor who was either an allogeneic HSCT recipient or a stem cell or donor lymphocyte infusion donor (not recorded which). It is not recorded whose cells these are; they may come from a transplant donor.

This clonotype occurred a few times. The rearrangement joins TRBV5-1 to TRBJ2-1; D uncertain. V was trimmed by 0 bases and J by 7 bases, leaving 8 bases between them. This CDR3 region has 13 residues. Germline V gene sequence: CDR1 SGHRS, CDR2 YFSETQ. CDR3 bases: TGCGCCAGCAGCTTGGCCCGGCTGAATGAGCAGTTCTTC. Translation: CASSLARLNEQFF.

The chain couples TRBV13 to TRBJ1-1; TRBD1 might be the D (6 bases). Germline values: CDR1 PRHDT, CDR2 FYEKMQ (reference sequence). The V and J ends lost 6 bases and 5 bases respectively, with 13 bases between them. There are 13 residues in the CDR3. Here the CDR3 reads CASSSYRDTEAFF. The CDR3 DNA reads as TGTGCCAGCAGTTCTTACAGGGATACTGAAGCTTTCTTT.

This clonotype occurred many times. This chain links TRBV12-3 or TRBV12-4 with TRBJ1-5, with a tentative D call TRBD1 (6 bases). V dropped 6 bases and J dropped 5 bases, with 14 bases sitting between them. The CDR3 extends over 14 amino acids. CDR3 nucleotide sequence: TGTGCCAGCAGGCGGACAGAACCTTATCAGCCCCAGCATTTT. It specifies CASRRTEPYQPQHF.

J is TRBJ1-5 and V is TRBV11-2, with D unresolved. Trimming removed 6 bases at V and 7 bases at J, with 13 bases between. The CDR3 totals 13 residues. Germline V lookup: CDR1 SGHAT, CDR2 FQNNGV. The CDR3 sequence: CASSFLGTQPQHF. CDR3 DNA: TGTGCCAGCAGTTTTCTCGGTACCCAGCCCCAGCATTTT.

This clonotype was detected only a few times. The chain links TRBV28 to TRBJ1-2, with D possibly matching TRBD1 (5 bases). V shed 5 bases and J shed 1 base, with 14 bases lying between them. Germline CDR1 and CDR2: MDHEN and SYDVKM. The CDR3 runs 15 residues. The CDR3 DNA reads TGTGCCAGCAGTCCGGGGACGGCCGGTAACTATGGCTACACCTTC. Protein: CASSPGTAGNYGYTF.

This clonotype was seen a handful of times. The rearrangement links TRBV28 to TRBJ1-4; no reliable D call. The germline gives CDR1 MDHEN, CDR2 SYDVKM. This CDR3 has 13 residues. V lost 7 bases and J 1 base, leaving 7 bases between the germline ends. CDR3 coding DNA: TGTGCCAGCATCGGAGGAACTAATGAAAAACTGTTTTTT. This encodes CASIGGTNEKLFF. Variable domain in full (rest from reference TRBV28 and TRBJ1-4): DVKVTQSSRYLVKRTGEKVFLECVQDMDHENMFWYRQDPGLGLRLIYFSYDVKMKEKGDIPEGYSVSREKKERFSLILESASTNQTSMYLCASIGGTNEKLFFGSGTQLSVL.

The V and J genes are TRBV12-3 or TRBV12-4 and TRBJ1-1; 7 positions agree with TRBD1. The ends lost 7 bases at V and 1 base at J; junction bases unmatched: 6. This CDR3 contains 14 residues. CDR3 in amino acids: CASTTGTANTEAFF. The CDR3 nucleotides read TGTGCCAGCACCACCGGGACAGCGAACACTGAAGCTTTCTTT.

CDR3 region: CASSIRVLGEQYF. CDR3 nucleotide sequence: TGTGCCAGCAGTATCAGGGTCCTGGGGGAGCAGTACTTC. This chain joins TRBV6-2 or TRBV6-3 and TRBJ2-7, with D maybe TRBD1 (5 bases). The CDR3 has 13 amino acids. Germline CDR1 reads MNHEY; CDR2 reads SVGEGT. V dropped 5 bases and J dropped 7 bases, with 15 bases sitting between them.

This rearrangement joins TRBV28 to TRBJ2-3; D assignment may be TRBD1 or TRBD2 (5 bases each). In germline, CDR1 is MDHEN, CDR2 SYDVKM. V dropped 6 bases and J dropped 4 bases, with 20 bases sitting between them. This CDR3 region has 16 residues. The CDR3 protein is CASSTIRDPSPDTQYF. The CDR3 DNA reads as TGTGCCAGCAGCACGATCCGGGACCCCTCTCCAGATACGCAGTATTTT.

The chain employs TRBV13 and TRBJ1-2; D not certain. The CDR3 consists of 13 residues. Germline-derived CDR1 and CDR2 are PRHDT and FYEKMQ (reference sequence). Trimming cost V 2 bases and J 2 bases, with 6 bases left between them. CDR3 in amino acids: CASSLPANYGYTF. DNA for the CDR3: TGTGCCAGCAGCTTACCAGCGAACTATGGCTACACCTTC. Based on the CDR3 plus reference TRBV13 and TRBJ1-2, the full variable domain is AAGVIQSPRHLIKEKRETATLKCYPIPRHDTVYWYQQGPGQDPQFLISFYEKMQSDKGSIPDRFSAQQFSDYHSELNMSSLELGDSALYFCASSLPANYGYTFGSGTRLTVV.

V usage is TRBV30 and J usage is TRBJ1-1; 7 positions match TRBD1. Germline CDR1 is GTSNPN and CDR2 is SVGIG (reference sequence). With V trimmed by 5 bases and J by 1 base, 10 bases remained unmatched. The CDR3 sequence is 15 residues long. DNA of the CDR3: TGTGCCTGGCGAACGAAGGACAGGCGGAACACTGAAGCTTTCTTT. Translation gives CAWRTKDRRNTEAFF.

V and J are TRBV4-3 and TRBJ2-5; 13 positions match TRBD2. Per the germline V gene, CDR1 is LGHNA and CDR2 is YSLEER. The CDR3 is 18 amino acids. The V and J ends lost 5 bases and 5 bases, in that order; junction bases with no gene match: 14. CDR3 residues: CASSKGTSGNLLRETQYF. The CDR3 bases are TGCGCCAGCAGCAAAGGGACTAGCGGGAATTTACTACGGGAGACCCAGTACTTC.

V gene TRBV13 combines with J gene TRBJ2-7; D remains unclear. CDR3 size: 13 residues. V lost 5 bases, J lost 0 bases, and 8 bases lay in between. In germline, CDR1 is PRHDT, CDR2 FYEKMQ (reference sequence). The chain's CDR3 is CASSPTASYEQYF. The CDR3 coding sequence is TGTGCCAGCAGCCCGACTGCCTCCTACGAGCAGTACTTC.

This rearrangement joins TRBV6-2 or TRBV6-3 to TRBJ1-3, with D possibly being TRBD1 (5 bases). Germline V gene lookup returns CDR1 MNHEY and CDR2 SVGEGT. The V and J ends lost 2 bases and 0 bases respectively, with 11 bases between them. This CDR3 spans 16 amino acids. For the CDR3, the DNA is TGTGCCAGCAGTTACCCCGGGGACGGCTCTGGAAACACCATATATTTT. Translating gives CASSYPGDGSGNTIYF.

This clonotype was counted only a few times. The chain couples TRBV6-1 to TRBJ1-1; D is undetermined. This CDR3 has 13 residues. Germline lookup yields CDR1 MNHNS and CDR2 SASEGT. Trimming stripped 8 bases from V and 1 base from J, with 11 bases between. CDR3 DNA sequence: TGTGCCAGCGGCGCTGCGGAGAACACTGAAGCTTTCTTT. This translates into CASGAAENTEAFF.

This clonotype was seen a few times. The chain recombines TRBV7-9 with TRBJ1-2; TRBD1 aligns across 7 bases. The germline CDR1 and CDR2 sequences are SEHNR and FQNEAQ (reference sequence). There are 16 residues in the CDR3. Trimming took 1 base from V and 4 from J; bases not matched to a gene: 9. This CDR3 is CASSLGGGTVSYGYTF. The CDR3 DNA reads TGTGCCAGCAGCTTAGGTGGGGGGACAGTATCCTATGGCTACACCTTC.